One sample yielded the 7 T cell receptor beta chains listed below, sequenced in a study of cytomegalovirus exposure and HLA in healthy donors (dated 2017 in TCRdb). Libraries were prepared through the immunoSEQ multiplex PCR assay. This is the immuneACCESS table as TCRdb keeps it, with only in-frame sequences that have V and J called. A part of the clones is gone; compared with another copy, unresolved V genes explain less than half, and the rest is unexplained. The sample profile shows 150,000 to 200,000 clones; 95% to 96% of them were found once. The ten most abundant clones make up 0.89% of the sample. Sequenced sample: PBMCs. The receptors come from a woman under 30 in good health and CMV-seronegative.

The V gene is TRBV7-8, the J gene TRBJ2-7, with D maybe TRBD1 (5 bases). There are 14 residues in the CDR3. The V end lost 3 bases, the J end lost 0 bases, and 9 bases lay between the germline ends. Germline V gives CDR1 SGHVS, CDR2 FQNEAQ. Here the CDR3 DNA reads TGTGCCAGCAGCTTGTGGGGCAACTCCTACGAGCAGTACTTC. Translation gives CASSLWGNSYEQYF.

J is TRBJ1-2 and V is TRBV6-1, with 10 bases matching TRBD1. J was trimmed by 10 bases and V by 6 bases; bases with no gene match: 5. The CDR3 totals 12 residues. Germline CDR1 is MNHNS and CDR2 is SASEGT. In DNA form, the CDR3 reads TGTGCCAGCAGGGGACAGGGGTGGGACTACACCTTC. Amino acid sequence: CASRGQGWDYTF.

The chain is built from TRBV11-2 and TRBJ1-1; D is undetermined. The CDR3 is made up of 17 amino acids. Trimming stripped 0 bases from V and 0 bases from J, with 14 bases between. Germline-derived CDR1 and CDR2 are SGHAT and FQNNGV. The CDR3 sequence: CASSLDAPGAMNTEAFF. CDR3 sequence (DNA): TGTGCCAGCAGCTTAGATGCCCCGGGAGCTATGAACACTGAAGCTTTCTTT.

The rearrangement links TRBV16 to TRBJ1-1, with 9 nucleotides matching TRBD1. This CDR3 region has 17 residues. V was pared by 8 bases and J by 1 base, with 14 bases of the junction left unmatched. Germline V gene data show CDR1 as KGHSY and CDR2 as FQNENV. The DNA of the CDR3 is TGTGCCAGCCGAGACCTCGACAGGGGGACAACGAACACTGAAGCTTTCTTT. It yields the protein CASRDLDRGTTNTEAFF.

The chain couples TRBV6-1 to TRBJ2-7, with D unclear. The V gene lost 6 bases and the J gene lost 3 bases, with 6 bases spanning the gap. Germline CDR1 and CDR2: MNHNS and SASEGT. The length of the CDR3 is 11 residues. The CDR3 region has the DNA TGTGCCAGCAGCCAGATCTACGAGCAGTACTTC. As protein: CASSQIYEQYF.

This clone was recorded only once. The rearrangement uses TRBV6-1 and TRBJ1-2, with D possibly being TRBD1 (6 bases). Germline-derived CDR1 and CDR2 are MNHNS and SASEGT. Between the trimmed V and J ends, which lost 10 bases and 6 bases, there was a span of 21 bases. CDR3 size: 14 residues. CDR3 DNA sequence: TGTGCCACCAAACAGGGTCCGGCCGACAATGGCTACACCTTC. As protein: CATKQGPADNGYTF.

This chain uses TRBV29-1 with TRBJ1-1; weak D call: TRBD1 (5 bases). The germline gives CDR1 SQVTM, CDR2 ANQGSEA. The CDR3 runs to 12 residues. The V and J ends lost 7 bases and 1 base respectively, with 10 bases between them. CDR3 region: CSGRQTNTEAFF. The CDR3 nucleotides read TGCAGCGGAAGACAGACGAACACTGAAGCTTTCTTT. Filled out from reference TRBV29-1 and TRBJ1-1, the complete variable domain reads SAVISQKPSRDICQRGTSLTIQCQVDSQVTMMFWYRQQPGQSLTLIATANQGSEATYESGFVIDKFPISRPNLTFSTLTVSNMSPEDSSIYLCSGRQTNTEAFFGQGTRLTVV.